This TCR beta chain was obtained from a study of CD8 T cells in ankylosing spondylitis. Study-wide results and caveats: In ankylosing spondylitis blood, a motif of roughly 8 highly homologous TCR beta variants appeared characteristic. Before this, some motif variants had been reported in reactive arthritis synovial fluid and blood. Matched ankylosing spondylitis synovial fluid reportedly contained a significantly enriched population of disease-linked clones.

This clonotype was counted a few times. Its antigen is as yet unknown. V lost 5 bases and J lost 2, with 9 bases in between. The germline V gene encodes CDR1 SGHTA and CDR2 FQGNSA. The CDR3 sequence is 14 residues long. Each TCR beta library was made by quantitative 5'-RACE that incorporated molecular barcodes. A single record per CDR3 protein comes from TCRdb applying MiXCR to the 5' RACE reads. The profile shows roughly 440,000 distinct CDR3 sequences, 17% of them singletons. This sequence originates from a male donor with ankylosing spondylitis. V gene TRBV7-2 combines with J gene TRBJ1-4; D is perhaps TRBD1 (5 bases). Input material: blood, either unsorted or a sorted T cell fraction (not recorded which). CDR3 region: CASSMTVTNEKLFF. DNA of the CDR3: TGTGCCAGCAGCATGACAGTGACTAATGAAAAACTGTTTTTT. Full variable domain (missing parts from reference TRBV7-2 and TRBJ1-4): GAGVSQSPSNKVTEKGKDVELRCDPISGHTALYWYRQSLGQGLEFLIYFQGNSAPDKSGLPSDRFSAERTGGSVSTLTIQRTQQEDSAVYLCASSMTVTNEKLFFGSGTQLSVL.